The present T cell receptor beta chain was sequenced within a study of cytomegalovirus exposure and HLA in healthy donors. The primer mix had 60 Vbeta and 13 Jbeta primers. Sequencing was performed with immunoSEQ multiplex PCR; in TCRdb, only in-frame clones are kept and a portion is missing. The sample lists under 75,000 clones, about 74% occurring once. The V end lost 4 bases, the J end lost 1 base, and 24 bases lay between the germline ends. Germline V gene data show CDR1 as SGDLS and CDR2 as YYNGEE. The CDR3 runs 20 residues. The chain couples TRBV9 to TRBJ2-6, with D maybe TRBD2 (6 bases). The source of this sequence is a human donor in good health. Source material: PBMCs. The CDR3 coding sequence is TGTGCCAGCAGCTCACCTGGGGGAGGAGGAGATTTTTCTGGGGCCAACGTCCTGACTTTC. Protein product: CASSSPGGGGDFSGANVLTF. The variable domain in full, completed from reference TRBV9 and TRBJ2-6, reads DSGVTQTPKHLITATGQRVTLRCSPRSGDLSVYWYQQSLDQGLQFLIQYYNGEERAKGNILERFSAQQFPDLHSELNLSSLELGDSALYFCASSSPGGGGDFSGANVLTFGAGSRLTVL.